A selection of T cell receptor beta chains follows, all from one sample in a study of CD4 T cells in relation to SARS-CoV-2 and coronaviruses. Generated by immunoSEQ multiplex PCR, the TCRdb table keeps only in-frame clones and is missing some. The table includes about 65,000 clones, 80% to 90% detected once. Sequenced input: memory CD4+ T cells from PBMCs. These receptors were obtained from a human donor in good health. Each CDR3 is given with its conserved first and last residue.

V	J	CDR3
TRBV27	TRBJ2-6	CASSLGDRYYGGSGANVLTF
TRBV27	TRBJ1-4	CASSLSGYDEKLFF
TRBV18	TRBJ2-7	CASSPGTGGYEQYF
TRBV19	TRBJ2-2	CASSPGQAGELFF
TRBV18	TRBJ2-2	CASSALAANTGELFF
TRBV2	TRBJ2-5	CASSGPGGGETQYF
TRBV20-1	TRBJ1-1	CSAPEGTEAFF
TRBV2	TRBJ1-5	CASTRDGDQPQHF
TRBV7-3	TRBJ2-5	CASSASGSEGETQYF
TRBV27	TRBJ1-2	CASTDRTHGYTF
TRBV5-1	TRBJ2-1	CASSFTSGGKNEQFF
TRBV11-3	TRBJ2-3	CASSFGSGRTDTQYF
TRBV29-1	TRBJ1-4	CSVRDGTTNEKLFF
TRBV10-3	TRBJ1-1	CAISESEGQAGTEAFF
TRBV7-9	TRBJ1-1	CASRGDVAEAFF
TRBV19	TRBJ1-5	CASRQGQCNQPQHF
TRBV19	TRBJ2-2	CASTRTGELFF
TRBV4-1	TRBJ2-7	CASSQETGPFSEQYF
TRBV19	TRBJ2-3	CASSIVSRVTQYF
TRBV28	TRBJ2-1	CASRLSGNSYNEQFF
TRBV5-1	TRBJ1-1	CASSRAGQGGNEAFF
TRBV5-1	TRBJ2-1	CASSLADSYNEQFF
TRBV2	TRBJ2-5	CASSEEETQYF
TRBV28	TRBJ2-5	CASRLPEVYQETQYF